A single sample is the source of the 9 T cell receptor beta chains below, sequenced in a study of OX40 agonist ivuxolimab in advanced cancers. The library was produced with the immunoSEQ multiplex PCR assay. Not all clones reach the TCRdb copy of this immuneACCESS table, which keeps in-frame sequences only. Checked studies attribute under half of the gap to unresolved V genes and leave the rest unexplained. The sample contains approximately 88,000 clones, around nine tenths of them found a single time. The ten largest account for approximately 0.26% of the sample. Sequencing was performed on CD4+ or CD8+ T cells sorted from blood, taken in a trial of the OX40 agonist ivuxolimab. These TCRs come from an adult with an advanced solid tumor such as melanoma, head and neck, liver or kidney cancer.

V usage is TRBV4-2 and J usage is TRBJ2-1; D tentatively fits TRBD1 or TRBD2 (6 bases each). V dropped 1 base and J dropped 2 bases, with 12 bases sitting between them. The CDR3 is 16 amino acids. In germline, CDR1 is LGHNA, CDR2 YNFKEQ. CDR3 sequence: CASSQGKGGTYNEQFF. The CDR3 DNA is TGTGCCAGCAGCCAAGGGAAGGGGGGCACCTACAATGAGCAGTTCTTC.

This rearrangement joins TRBV7-2 to TRBJ2-1; 10 bases are shared with TRBD1. There are 17 residues in the CDR3. In germline, CDR1 is SGHTA, CDR2 FQGNSA. J was trimmed by 4 bases and V by 5 bases; bases with no gene match: 11. Here the CDR3 reads CASSRLDRTGGYNEQFF. The CDR3, as DNA: TGTGCCAGCAGCCGATTGGATCGGACAGGGGGTTACAATGAGCAGTTCTTC.

Regarding this clone: Other nucleotide sequences in the sample specify the same CDR3. V gene TRBV6-5 combines with J gene TRBJ1-3, with TRBD1 matching 8 bases. This CDR3 is 15 amino acids long. CDR1 MNHEY and CDR2 SVGAGI come from the germline V gene. With 0 bases clipped from V and 4 bases from J, the junction kept 2 bases outside the gene matches. CDR3 amino acids: CASSYSTGVGNTIYF. DNA for the CDR3: TGTGCCAGCAGTTACTCGACAGGGGTCGGAAACACCATATATTTT.

The chain has TRBV4-2 and TRBJ1-3; no clear D. V shed 0 bases and J shed 0 bases, with 12 bases lying between them. Germline assignment: CDR1 LGHNA and CDR2 YNFKEQ. This CDR3 region has 17 residues. The CDR3 DNA reads as TGTGCCAGCAGCCAAGATATCCAGCCCTTCTCTGGAAACACCATATATTTT. Residues: CASSQDIQPFSGNTIYF.

The chain employs TRBV12-5 and TRBJ2-3; possibly TRBD1 or TRBD2 for D (6 bases each). Between the trimmed V and J ends, which lost 6 bases and 1 base, there was a span of 14 bases. This CDR3 contains 15 residues. Per germline, CDR1 LGHNT and CDR2 FRNRAP. The CDR3 DNA reads TGTGCTAGTGGGACTGGGGGGCCCGGCACAGATACGCAGTATTTT. This translates into CASGTGGPGTDTQYF.

The chain has TRBV5-6 and TRBJ1-1; D is perhaps TRBD1 (6 bases). V lost 3 bases and J lost 4, with 25 bases in between. The CDR3 is 18 residues long. Germline CDR1 SGHDT, CDR2 YYEEEE. The CDR3 region has the DNA TGTGCCAGCAGCTCCGCGACCCTCCTGACAGGAGGAAGCACTGAAGCTTTCTTT. This translates into CASSSATLLTGGSTEAFF.

The chain has TRBV18 and TRBJ2-5; the D is unclear. The germline gives CDR1 KGHSH, CDR2 LQKENI. V lost 2 bases and J 4 bases, leaving 14 bases between the germline ends. This CDR3 has 15 residues. The CDR3 DNA reads TGTGCCAGCTCACCAGTCGGCGGTCGAGGAGAGACCCAGTACTTC. This translates into CASSPVGGRGETQYF.

The chain recombines TRBV7-2 with TRBJ2-3, with D maybe TRBD2 (5 bases). Germline values: CDR1 SGHTA, CDR2 FQGNSA. V was cut by 1 base and J by 8 bases, with 10 bases left in between. CDR3 length: 13 residues. The CDR3 loop is CASSLEEVSTQYF. CDR3 bases: TGTGCCAGCAGCTTAGAGGAGGTCTCTACGCAGTATTTT.

This rearrangement joins TRBV4-1 to TRBJ2-1, with TRBD2 matching 8 bases. Germline-derived CDR1 and CDR2 are MGHRA and YSYEKL. The V and J ends lost 0 bases and 2 bases, in that order; junction bases with no gene match: 3. The CDR3 has 16 amino acids. The CDR3 DNA is TGCGCCAGCAGCCAAGAAATAGCGGGGACCTACAATGAGCAGTTCTTC. Amino acids: CASSQEIAGTYNEQFF.